The rows below give T cell receptor beta chains drawn from one sample of a study of T cell changes during pregnancy in multiple sclerosis. Sequenced by immunoSEQ multiplex PCR; TCRdb stores in-frame clones only, minus some. The sample consists of tens of thousands of clones, 75% to 95% of them appearing once. This specimen was CD4+ T cells from peripheral blood mononuclear cells, taken in the third trimester of pregnancy. Receptors were obtained from a female donor in good health, enrolled as a control in a pregnancy study. Each CDR3 is given with its conserved first and last residue. The D gene is left open where the match is weak. Some rows mark clone size as missing; the rest say once, few, many or name a class of expanded clone.

cdr3_length	clone_size	v_call	j_call	d_call	cdr3_aa	cdr3_nt
13	-	TRBV19	TRBJ2-5	-	CASSISRRETQYF	TGTGCCAGTAGTATAAGCAGGCGAGAGACCCAGTACTTC
13	-	TRBV2	TRBJ1-2	TRBD1	CASSDDRGSGYTF	TGTGCCAGCAGTGACGACAGGGGAAGTGGCTACACCTTC
11	-	TRBV2	TRBJ2-7	-	CASSDHYEQYF	TGTGCCAGCAGTGACCACTACGAGCAGTACTTC
15	once	TRBV6-1	TRBJ2-5	-	CASSESRWVSAAQYF	TGTGCCAGCAGTGAATCTCGGTGGGTGTCTGCGGCCCAGTACTTC
17	-	TRBV4-3	TRBJ2-1	-	CASSLYGTGSSYNEQFF	TGCGCCAGCAGCCTCTACGGAACAGGGAGCTCCTACAATGAGCAGTTCTTC
17	-	TRBV9	TRBJ2-3	TRBD2	CASSRERDYSSTDTQYF	TGTGCCAGCAGCCGAGAAAGGGACTACTCAAGCACAGATACGCAGTATTTT
13	-	TRBV4-3	TRBJ2-5	TRBD2	CASSQASGGAVYF	TGCGCCAGCAGCCAAGCGAGCGGGGGGGCCGTGTACTTC
13	-	TRBV19	TRBJ1-4	-	CASNEARGEKLFF	TGTGCCAGTAACGAAGCAAGGGGTGAAAAACTGTTTTTT
14	-	TRBV29-1	TRBJ1-2	-	CSAPSTGINYGYTF	TGCAGCGCCCCATCGACAGGAATAAACTATGGCTACACCTTC
13	-	TRBV6-1	TRBJ1-1	-	CASCQLGLTEAFF	TGTGCCAGCTGCCAGCTTGGGCTAACTGAAGCTTTCTTT
14	-	TRBV25-1	TRBJ2-5	-	CASSESGFQETQYF	TGTGCCAGCAGTGAATCAGGTTTCCAAGAGACCCAGTACTTC
16	-	TRBV6-1	TRBJ1-2	-	CASRETTGAANYGYTF	TGTGCCAGCAGGGAAACGACAGGAGCAGCTAACTATGGCTACACCTTC
14	-	TRBV5-6	TRBJ2-7	TRBD1	CASSPGQDRYEQYF	TGTGCCAGCAGCCCCGGACAGGACCGCTACGAGCAGTACTTC
15	-	TRBV30	TRBJ1-2	TRBD1	CAWTPDRGFSYGYTF	TGTGCCTGGACCCCCGACAGGGGGTTTTCCTATGGCTACACCTTC
14	-	TRBV11-3	TRBJ1-2	TRBD1	CASSLSTGNYGYTF	TGTGCCAGCAGCCTATCGACAGGGAACTATGGCTACACCTTC
15	once	TRBV7-6	TRBJ1-6	TRBD1	CASSSDRGRNSPLHF	TGTGCCAGCAGCTCTGACAGGGGGCGTAATTCACCCCTCCACTTT
14	-	TRBV4-3	TRBJ2-1	TRBD2	CASSPNAGRDEQFF	TGCGCCAGCAGCCCAAACGCGGGGAGGGATGAGCAGTTCTTC
19	-	TRBV7-9	TRBJ2-3	TRBD2	CASSLGSGGTLRDTDTQYF	TGTGCCAGCAGCTTGGGGAGCGGGGGGACCTTGAGAGACACAGATACGCAGTATTTT
13	-	TRBV6-5	TRBJ1-2	TRBD1	CASSLTGGYGYTF	TGTGCCAGCAGTCTGACAGGGGGCTATGGCTACACCTTC
16	once	TRBV4-3	TRBJ2-2	-	CASSQDPRVFTGELFF	TGCGCCAGCAGCCAAGATCCGCGGGTCTTCACCGGGGAGCTGTTTTTT
14	-	TRBV14	TRBJ2-1	TRBD2	CASSQEGLVNEQFF	TGTGCCAGCAGCCAAGAGGGACTAGTGAATGAGCAGTTCTTC
15	-	TRBV5-1	TRBJ2-5	-	CASSLASGFQETQYF	TGCGCCAGCAGCCTTGCGTCGGGATTCCAAGAGACCCAGTACTTC
13	-	TRBV10-3	TRBJ2-3	TRBD1	CAVGQGDTDTQYF	TGTGCAGTGGGACAGGGCGACACAGATACGCAGTATTTT
14	-	TRBV7-9	TRBJ1-4	-	CASSLAIQGEKLFF	TGTGCCAGCAGCTTAGCAATCCAGGGGGAAAAACTGTTTTTT
14	-	TRBV2	TRBJ1-5	TRBD1	CASSGTGRNQPQHF	TGTGCCAGCAGTGGGACAGGGCGGAATCAGCCCCAGCATTTT
14	-	TRBV4-2	TRBJ1-3	TRBD1	CASSQKDRGNTIYF	TGTGCCAGCAGCCAAAAGGACAGGGGTAACACCATATATTTT
13	-	TRBV19	TRBJ1-1	-	CASSENPNTEAFF	TGTGCCAGTAGTGAGAACCCGAACACTGAAGCTTTCTTT
15	-	TRBV5-1	TRBJ2-3	TRBD1	CASSFGQGSSDTQYF	TGCGCCAGCAGCTTTGGACAGGGCAGCTCAGATACGCAGTATTTT
14	-	TRBV5-8	TRBJ1-1	TRBD1	CASSRQGGNTEAFF	TGTGCCAGCAGCCGACAGGGAGGGAACACTGAAGCTTTCTTT
15	-	TRBV10-3	TRBJ2-5	TRBD2	CAISAEMGLAGNRDF	TGTGCCATCAGTGCGGAAATGGGACTAGCGGGGAATAGGGACTTC
12	-	TRBV30	TRBJ1-6	-	CAWSREISPLHF	TGTGCCTGGAGTCGGGAGATCTCGCCCCTCCACTTT
18	-	TRBV19	TRBJ1-1	TRBD1	CASTPDRSLQGANTEAFF	TGTGCCAGTACCCCGGACCGATCCTTACAGGGGGCCAACACTGAAGCTTTCTTT
15	-	TRBV25-1	TRBJ1-2	TRBD1	CASSDGTGGIYGYTF	TGTGCCAGCAGTGATGGGACAGGCGGAATCTATGGCTACACCTTC
15	-	TRBV11-2	TRBJ2-3	-	CASSLVVGVTDTQYF	TGTGCCAGCAGCTTAGTGGTAGGGGTTACAGATACGCAGTATTTT
15	-	TRBV27	TRBJ2-1	TRBD1	CASSRVTGVGNEQFF	TGTGCCAGCAGTCGTGTAACAGGGGTCGGCAATGAGCAGTTCTTC
11	-	TRBV19	TRBJ2-3	TRBD2	CASSIAGVRNF	TGTGCCAGTAGTATCGCGGGGGTTAGGAATTTT
16	-	TRBV2	TRBJ2-3	TRBD2	CASSEARTRLADTQYF	TGTGCCAGCAGTGAAGCAAGGACTAGATTGGCAGATACGCAGTATTTT
14	-	TRBV30	TRBJ2-7	-	CAWSPSSSSYEQYF	TGTGCCTGGAGTCCCTCCAGTTCCTCCTACGAGCAGTACTTC
14	few	TRBV15	TRBJ2-2	TRBD1	CATQGQDYTGELFF	TGTGCCACCCAAGGACAGGACTACACCGGGGAGCTGTTTTTT
15	-	TRBV18	TRBJ1-5	-	CASSPPFGGNQPQHF	TGTGCCAGCTCACCACCTTTCGGTGGCAATCAGCCCCAGCATTTT
17	-	TRBV27	TRBJ1-5	-	CASSLWARMDSNQPQHF	TGTGCCAGCAGTTTATGGGCACGTATGGATAGCAATCAGCCCCAGCATTTT
14	-	TRBV5-4	TRBJ2-5	-	CASSSTRGQETQYF	TGTGCCAGCAGTTCGACCAGGGGACAAGAGACCCAGTACTTC
13	-	TRBV18	TRBJ1-2	TRBD1	CASSPDRGYGYTF	TGTGCCAGCTCACCTGACAGGGGTTACGGCTACACCTTC
14	-	TRBV19	TRBJ1-5	TRBD1	CASSLTGERQPQHF	TGTGCCAGTAGTTTGACAGGGGAGCGGCAGCCCCAGCATTTT
13	once	TRBV2	TRBJ2-3	-	CASRPDYTDTQYF	TGTGCCAGCAGGCCGGACTACACAGATACGCAGTATTTT